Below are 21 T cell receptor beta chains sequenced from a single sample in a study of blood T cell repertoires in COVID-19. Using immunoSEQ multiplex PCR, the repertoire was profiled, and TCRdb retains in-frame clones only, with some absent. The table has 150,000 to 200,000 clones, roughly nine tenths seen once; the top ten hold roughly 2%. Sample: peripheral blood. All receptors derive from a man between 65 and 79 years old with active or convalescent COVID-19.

The CDR3 coding sequence is TGCGCCAGCACCTCGGGGGACAGGGACACCGGGGAGCTGTTTTTT. It is translated as CASTSGDRDTGELFF. The rearrangement links TRBV10-1 to TRBJ2-2, with TRBD1 matching over 9 bases. The CDR3 length is 15 residues. The germline gives CDR1 WNHNN, CDR2 SYGVQD (reference sequence). The V segment lost 7 bases and the J segment 3 bases; nucleotides outside the gene matches: 6.

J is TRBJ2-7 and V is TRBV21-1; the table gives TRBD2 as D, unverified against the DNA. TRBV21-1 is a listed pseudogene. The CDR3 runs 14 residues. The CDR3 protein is CASSKRSASYEQYF. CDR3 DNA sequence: TGTGCCAGCAGCAAACGGAGTGCGTCCTACGAGCAGTACTTC.

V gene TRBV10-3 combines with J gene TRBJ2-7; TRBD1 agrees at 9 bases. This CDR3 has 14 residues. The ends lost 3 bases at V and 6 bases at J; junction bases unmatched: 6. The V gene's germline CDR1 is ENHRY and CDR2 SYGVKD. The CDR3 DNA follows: TGTGCCATCAGTGAAGGGACAGGGATTTCCGAGCAGTACTTC. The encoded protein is CAISEGTGISEQYF.

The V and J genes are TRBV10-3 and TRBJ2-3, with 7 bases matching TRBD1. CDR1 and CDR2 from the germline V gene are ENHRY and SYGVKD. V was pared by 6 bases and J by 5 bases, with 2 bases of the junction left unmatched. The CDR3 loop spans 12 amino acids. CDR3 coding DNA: TGTGCCATCAGGCCAGGGGGAGATACGCAGTATTTT. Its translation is CAIRPGGDTQYF.

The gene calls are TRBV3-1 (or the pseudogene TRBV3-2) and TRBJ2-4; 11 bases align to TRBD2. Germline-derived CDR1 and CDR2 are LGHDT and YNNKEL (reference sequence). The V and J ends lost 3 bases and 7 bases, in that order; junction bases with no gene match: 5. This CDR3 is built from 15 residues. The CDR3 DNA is TGTGCCAGCAGCCAGTTAGCGGGGGGGAGGAACATTCAGTACTTC. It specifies CASSQLAGGRNIQYF.

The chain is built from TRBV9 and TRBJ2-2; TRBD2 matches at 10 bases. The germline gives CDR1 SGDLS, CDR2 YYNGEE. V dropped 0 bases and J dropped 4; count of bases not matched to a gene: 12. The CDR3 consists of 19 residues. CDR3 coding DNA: TGTGCCAGCAGCGTAGGTCCCATTCTAGCGGGAGTATCCACCGGGGAGCTGTTTTTT. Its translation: CASSVGPILAGVSTGELFF.

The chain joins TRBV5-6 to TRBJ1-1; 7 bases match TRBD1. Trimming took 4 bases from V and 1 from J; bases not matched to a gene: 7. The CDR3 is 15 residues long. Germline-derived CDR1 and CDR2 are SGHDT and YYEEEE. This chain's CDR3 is CASSPAGTANTEAFF. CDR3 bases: TGTGCCAGCAGCCCGGCGGGGACAGCGAACACTGAAGCTTTCTTT. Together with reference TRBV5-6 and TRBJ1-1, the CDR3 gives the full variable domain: DAGVTQSPTHLIKTRGQQVTLRCSPKSGHDTVSWYQQALGQGPQFIFQYYEEEERQRGNFPDRFSGHQFPNYSSELNVNALLLGDSALYLCASSPAGTANTEAFFGQGTRLTVV.

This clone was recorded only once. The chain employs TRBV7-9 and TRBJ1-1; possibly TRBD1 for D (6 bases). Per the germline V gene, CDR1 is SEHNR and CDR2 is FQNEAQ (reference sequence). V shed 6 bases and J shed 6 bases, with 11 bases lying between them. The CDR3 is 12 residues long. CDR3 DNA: TGTGCCAGCAGTTTACAGGGCCCTGAAGCTTTCTTT. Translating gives CASSLQGPEAFF.

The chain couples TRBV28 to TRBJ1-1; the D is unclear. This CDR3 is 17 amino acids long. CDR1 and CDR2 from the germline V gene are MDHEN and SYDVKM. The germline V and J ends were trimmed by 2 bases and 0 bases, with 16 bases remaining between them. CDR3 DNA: TGTGCCAGCAGTTTACGGGGTCCAGGACTCATGAACACTGAAGCTTTCTTT. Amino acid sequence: CASSLRGPGLMNTEAFF.

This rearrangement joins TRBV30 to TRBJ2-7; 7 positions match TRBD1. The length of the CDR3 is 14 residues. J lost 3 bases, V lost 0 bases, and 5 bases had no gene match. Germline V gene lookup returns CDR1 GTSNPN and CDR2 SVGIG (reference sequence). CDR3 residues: CAWSVRAGGYEQYF. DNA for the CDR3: TGTGCCTGGAGTGTACGGGCAGGGGGCTACGAGCAGTACTTC.

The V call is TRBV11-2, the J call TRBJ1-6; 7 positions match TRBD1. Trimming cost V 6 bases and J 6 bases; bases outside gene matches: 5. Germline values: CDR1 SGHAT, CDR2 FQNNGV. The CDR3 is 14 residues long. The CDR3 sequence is CASRARDSNSPLHF. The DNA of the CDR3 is TGTGCCAGCAGGGCCCGGGACAGTAATTCACCCCTCCACTTT.

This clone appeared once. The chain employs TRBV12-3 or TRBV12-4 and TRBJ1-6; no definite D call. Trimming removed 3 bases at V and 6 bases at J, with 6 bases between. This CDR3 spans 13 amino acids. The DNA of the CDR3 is TGTGCCAGCAGTTTGCGGTTTAATTCACCCCTCCACTTT. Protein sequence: CASSLRFNSPLHF.

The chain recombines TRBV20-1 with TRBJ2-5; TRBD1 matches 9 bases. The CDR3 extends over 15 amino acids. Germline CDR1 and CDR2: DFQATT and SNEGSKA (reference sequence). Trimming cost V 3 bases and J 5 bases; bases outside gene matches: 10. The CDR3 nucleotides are TGCAGTGCTAGTACCCCACAGGGGGCGAGGGAGACCCAGTACTTC. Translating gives CSASTPQGARETQYF.

Here the CDR3 reads CASSQAQGAGTDTQYF. The CDR3 bases are TGCGCCAGCAGCCAAGCACAGGGGGCAGGAACAGATACGCAGTATTTT. The chain is built from TRBV4-1 and TRBJ2-3; TRBD1 agrees at 9 bases. CDR1 and CDR2 from the germline V gene are MGHRA and YSYEKL. CDR3 length: 16 amino acids. V dropped 1 base and J dropped 3; count of bases not matched to a gene: 5.

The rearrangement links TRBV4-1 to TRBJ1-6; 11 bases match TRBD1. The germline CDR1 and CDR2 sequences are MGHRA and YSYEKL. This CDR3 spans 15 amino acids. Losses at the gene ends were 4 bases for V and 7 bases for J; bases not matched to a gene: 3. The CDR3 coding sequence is TGCGCCAGCAGCCCCCGGACAGGGGGCAATTCACCCCTCCACTTT. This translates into CASSPRTGGNSPLHF.

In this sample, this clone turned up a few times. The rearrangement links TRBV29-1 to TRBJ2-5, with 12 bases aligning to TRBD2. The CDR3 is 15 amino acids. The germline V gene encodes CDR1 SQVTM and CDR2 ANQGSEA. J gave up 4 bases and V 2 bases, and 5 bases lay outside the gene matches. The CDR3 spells CSVESPTSGRETQYF. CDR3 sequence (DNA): TGCAGCGTTGAATCCCCGACTAGCGGGAGAGAGACCCAGTACTTC.

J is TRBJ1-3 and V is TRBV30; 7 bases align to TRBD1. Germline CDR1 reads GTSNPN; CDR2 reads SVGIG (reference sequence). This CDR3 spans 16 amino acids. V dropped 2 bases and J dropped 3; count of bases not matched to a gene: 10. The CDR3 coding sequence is TGTGCCTGGAGTCTAAGTGCAGGGGGAATTGGAAACACCATATATTTT. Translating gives CAWSLSAGGIGNTIYF.

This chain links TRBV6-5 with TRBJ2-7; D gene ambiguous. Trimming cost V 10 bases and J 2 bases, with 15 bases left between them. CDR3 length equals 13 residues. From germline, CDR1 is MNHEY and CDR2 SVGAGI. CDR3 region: CATRDAEAYEQYF. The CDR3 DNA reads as TGTGCCACCCGCGATGCGGAAGCCTACGAGCAGTACTTC.

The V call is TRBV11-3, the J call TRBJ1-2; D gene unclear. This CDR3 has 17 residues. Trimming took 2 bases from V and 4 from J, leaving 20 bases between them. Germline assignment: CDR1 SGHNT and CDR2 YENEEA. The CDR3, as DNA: TGTGCCAGCAGCTTAAACACTCGGGGAGTCAAGGGCTATGGCTACACCTTC. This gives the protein CASSLNTRGVKGYGYTF.

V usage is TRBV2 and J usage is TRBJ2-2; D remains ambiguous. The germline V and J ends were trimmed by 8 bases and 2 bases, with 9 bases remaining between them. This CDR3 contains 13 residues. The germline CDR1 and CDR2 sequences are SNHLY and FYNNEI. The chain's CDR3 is CASGGANTGELFF. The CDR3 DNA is TGTGCCAGCGGCGGAGCTAACACCGGGGAGCTGTTTTTT.

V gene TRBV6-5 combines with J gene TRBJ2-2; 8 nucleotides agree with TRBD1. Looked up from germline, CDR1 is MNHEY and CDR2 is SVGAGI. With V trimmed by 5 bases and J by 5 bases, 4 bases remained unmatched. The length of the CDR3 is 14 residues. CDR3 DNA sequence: TGTGCCAGCAGTCGGACAGGGAGGACCGGGGAGCTGTTTTTT. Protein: CASSRTGRTGELFF.